The entry below gives a single TCR beta chain sequence along with its context. The assay was immunoSEQ multiplex PCR, and TCRdb's table has in-frame clones only and misses some. The repertoire has tens of thousands of clones, approximately 92% of them found once; the top ten carry approximately 2%. These data originate in a study of T cells in localized non-small cell lung cancer. Trimming took 2 bases from V and 9 from J, leaving 8 bases between them. This CDR3 comprises 12 residues. Germline CDR1 reads MNHEY; CDR2 reads SVGAGI. The V and J genes are TRBV6-5 and TRBJ2-1, with D unclear. The starting material was peripheral blood, obtained before any cancer treatment. The source is a female donor over 55 with stage I lung adenocarcinoma. In nucleotides, the CDR3 is TGTGCCAGCAGTTACGGAACAGTTGAGCAGTTCTTC. Amino acid sequence: CASSYGTVEQFF.